Shown below are 8 T cell receptor beta chains from a single sample sequenced in a study of T cells after yellow fever vaccination. TCRdb independently ran MiXCR on the 5' RACE reads; one entry per CDR3 protein. Counted here are 320,000 or so distinct CDR3 sequences, 7% to 9% occurring once; the ten biggest clones make up 17%. The sequences come from PBMCs, collected around 45 days after the first yellow fever vaccination. These receptors all stem from a young man who received the YFV17D yellow fever vaccine.

The CDR3 region is CASNGQPTITEAFF. The CDR3 coding sequence is TGTGCCAGCAATGGACAGCCCACAATCACTGAAGCTTTCTTT. This chain joins TRBV2 and TRBJ1-1, with D perhaps matching TRBD1 (6 bases). The CDR3 runs 14 residues. Germline V lookup: CDR1 SNHLY, CDR2 FYNNEI. Between the trimmed V and J ends, which lost 7 bases and 4 bases, there was a span of 16 bases.

V gene TRBV20-1 combines with J gene TRBJ2-7; D may be TRBD1 (5 bases). Trimming shortened V by 1 base and J by 5 bases, and 6 bases separated the two germline ends. This CDR3 contains 11 residues. The germline V gene encodes CDR1 DFQATT and CDR2 SNEGSKA (reference sequence). CDR3 DNA sequence: TGCAGTGCTAGAGGACAGCACGAGCAGTACTTC. Encoded protein: CSARGQHEQYF.

This clonotype was counted many times. This chain joins TRBV6-5 and TRBJ1-5, with 9 nucleotides matching TRBD1. Germline V gene lookup returns CDR1 MNHEY and CDR2 SVGAGI. This CDR3 comprises 15 residues. V trimming: 0 bases; J trimming: 16 bases; junction bases outside the gene matches: 13. The CDR3 spells CASSYSSRDRALRHF. The DNA for the CDR3 is TGTGCCAGCAGTTACTCCTCCCGGGACAGGGCCCTTCGACATTTT.

The V call is TRBV19, the J call TRBJ2-1; a possible D gene is TRBD2 (5 bases). The V end was cut by 7 bases, the J end by 5 bases, with 15 bases between. In germline, CDR1 is LNHDA, CDR2 SQIVND (reference sequence). The CDR3 loop spans 14 amino acids. CDR3 DNA: TGTGCCAGTACCACTCGGGATAGCGACAATGAGCAGTTCTTC. Translation: CASTTRDSDNEQFF.

This clonotype appeared a few times. The CDR3 sequence: CSARGDRFNEQFF. Written as DNA, the CDR3 is TGCAGTGCTAGAGGGGACAGGTTCAATGAGCAGTTCTTC. The chain couples TRBV20-1 to TRBJ2-1; 8 bases fit TRBD1. Germline V gene data show CDR1 as DFQATT and CDR2 as SNEGSKA (reference sequence). The CDR3 is 13 amino acids. The V segment lost 1 base and the J segment 6 bases; nucleotides outside the gene matches: 2.

This chain links TRBV5-1 with TRBJ2-7; TRBD1 matches at 8 bases. The CDR3 is 15 residues long. Trimming at V came to 3 bases and at J to 3 bases, leaving 8 bases not matched to a gene. Germline V CDR1 and CDR2: SGHRS, YFSETQ. CDR3 protein: CASSSGQGRFYEQYV. The CDR3 DNA follows: TGCGCCAGCAGCTCCGGACAGGGCCGCTTCTACGAGCAGTACGTC.

Notes on this clonotype: A read error is possible here, since a much larger clone lies one base away. The chain couples TRBV5-1 to TRBJ1-2; TRBD1 matches at 10 bases. The CDR3 has 16 amino acids. Germline values: CDR1 SGHRS, CDR2 YFSETQ. The CDR3 region has the DNA TGCGCCAGCAGGAACTTGGTGACAGGGGGCGACTATGGCTTCACCTTC. It codes for CASRNLVTGGDYGFTF.

The V call is TRBV20-1, the J call TRBJ2-5; a possible D gene is TRBD2 (7 bases). The CDR3 runs to 13 residues. Germline assignment: CDR1 DFQATT and CDR2 SNEGSKA (reference sequence). V was clipped by 1 base and J by 6 bases, with 12 bases between them. The CDR3 nucleotides read TGCAGTGCTAGAGGGGGGGGCGTAAAGACCCAGTACTTC. This translates into CSARGGGVKTQYF.